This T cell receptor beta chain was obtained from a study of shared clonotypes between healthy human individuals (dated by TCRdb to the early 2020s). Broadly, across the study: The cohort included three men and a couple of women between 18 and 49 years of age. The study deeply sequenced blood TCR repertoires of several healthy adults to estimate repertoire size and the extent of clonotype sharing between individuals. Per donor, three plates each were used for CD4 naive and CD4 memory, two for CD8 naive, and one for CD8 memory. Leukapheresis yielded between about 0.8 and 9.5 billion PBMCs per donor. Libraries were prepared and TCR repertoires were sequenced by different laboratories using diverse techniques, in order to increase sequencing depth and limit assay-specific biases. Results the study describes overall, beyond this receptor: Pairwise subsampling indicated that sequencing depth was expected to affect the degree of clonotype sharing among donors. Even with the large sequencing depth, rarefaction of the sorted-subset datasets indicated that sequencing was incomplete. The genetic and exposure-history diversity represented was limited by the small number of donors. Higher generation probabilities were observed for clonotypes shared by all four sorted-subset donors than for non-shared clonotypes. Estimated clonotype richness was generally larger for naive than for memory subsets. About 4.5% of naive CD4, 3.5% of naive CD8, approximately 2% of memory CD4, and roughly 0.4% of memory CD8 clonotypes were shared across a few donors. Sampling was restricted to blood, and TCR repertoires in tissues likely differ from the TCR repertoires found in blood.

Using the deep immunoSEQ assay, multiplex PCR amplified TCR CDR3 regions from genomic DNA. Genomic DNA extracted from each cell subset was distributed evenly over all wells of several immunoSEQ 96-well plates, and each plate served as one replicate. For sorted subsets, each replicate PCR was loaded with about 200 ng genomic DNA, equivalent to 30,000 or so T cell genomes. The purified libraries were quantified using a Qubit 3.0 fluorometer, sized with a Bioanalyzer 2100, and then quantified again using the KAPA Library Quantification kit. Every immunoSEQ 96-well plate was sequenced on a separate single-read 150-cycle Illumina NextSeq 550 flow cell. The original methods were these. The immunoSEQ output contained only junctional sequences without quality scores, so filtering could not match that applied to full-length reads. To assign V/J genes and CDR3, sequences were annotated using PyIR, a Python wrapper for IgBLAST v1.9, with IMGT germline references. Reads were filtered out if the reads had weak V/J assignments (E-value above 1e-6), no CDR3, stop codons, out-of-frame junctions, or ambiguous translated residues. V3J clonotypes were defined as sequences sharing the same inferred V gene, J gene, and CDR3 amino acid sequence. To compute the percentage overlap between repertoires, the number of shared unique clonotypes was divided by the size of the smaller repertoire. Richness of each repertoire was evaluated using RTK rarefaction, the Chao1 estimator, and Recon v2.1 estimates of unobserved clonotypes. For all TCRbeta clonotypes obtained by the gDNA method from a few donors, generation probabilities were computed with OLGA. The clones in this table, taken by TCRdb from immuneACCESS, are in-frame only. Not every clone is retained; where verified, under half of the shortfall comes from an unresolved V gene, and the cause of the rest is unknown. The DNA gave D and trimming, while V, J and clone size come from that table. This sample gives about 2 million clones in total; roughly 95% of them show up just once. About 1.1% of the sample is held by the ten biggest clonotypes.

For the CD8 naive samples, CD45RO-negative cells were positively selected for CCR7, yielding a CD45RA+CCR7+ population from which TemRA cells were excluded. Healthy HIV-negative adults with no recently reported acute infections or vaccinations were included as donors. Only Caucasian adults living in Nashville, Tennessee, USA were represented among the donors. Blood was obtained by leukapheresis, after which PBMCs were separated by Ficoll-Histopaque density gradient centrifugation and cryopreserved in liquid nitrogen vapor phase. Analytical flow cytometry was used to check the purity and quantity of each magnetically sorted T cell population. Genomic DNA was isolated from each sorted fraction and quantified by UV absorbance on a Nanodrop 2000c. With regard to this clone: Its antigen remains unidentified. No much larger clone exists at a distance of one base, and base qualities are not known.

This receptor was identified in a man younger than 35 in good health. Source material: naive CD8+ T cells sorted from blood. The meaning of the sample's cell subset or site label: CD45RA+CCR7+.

For the CDR3, the sequence is CAWSESGTPSGELFF. The DNA sequence is as follows: TGTGCCTGGAGTGAGAGCGGGACACCGTCTGGGGAGCTGTTTTTT. The rearranged chain carries TRBV30 and TRBJ2-2; the best D guess is TRBD2, with 7 bases matching. Reading from cysteine to phenylalanine, the CDR3 counts 15 amino acids. Of all the DNA, just the CDR3 is kept, 45 bases in frame from base 1. CDR1 is given as GTSNPN and CDR2 as SVGIG, both from the germline V gene (reference sequence). V drops 1 base and J drops 8 bases, leaving 17 bases in between. Reference TRBV30 and TRBJ2-2 proteins supply the regions before and after the CDR3; the full variable domain is: SQTIHQWPATLVQPVGSPLSLECTVEGTSNPNLYWYRQAAGRGLQLLFYSVGIGQISSEVPQNLSASRPQDRQFILSSKKLLLSDSGFYLCAWSESGTPSGELFFGEGSRLTVL.